The table lists the clone carrying this T cell receptor beta chain with a count of one. Trimming cost V 3 bases and J 6 bases; bases outside gene matches: 7. The germline V gene encodes CDR1 MDHEN and CDR2 SYDVKM. The CDR3 loop spans 14 amino acids. These data originate in a study of blood T cell repertoires in COVID-19. Sequencing used immunoSEQ multiplex PCR; TCRdb keeps in-frame clones, though not all of them. The data show 140,000 to 150,000 clones, with 75% to 90% seen just once and about 11% held by the top ten. J is TRBJ1-2 and V is TRBV28; TRBD1 aligns across 7 bases. The origin of this receptor is a man aged 60-69 years who had recovered from COVID-19. Sample: PBMCs or T cells enriched from blood (not recorded which). The CDR3 here is CASSFPQGDNGYTF. The CDR3 nucleotides are TGTGCCAGCAGTTTCCCGCAGGGGGACAATGGCTACACCTTC.